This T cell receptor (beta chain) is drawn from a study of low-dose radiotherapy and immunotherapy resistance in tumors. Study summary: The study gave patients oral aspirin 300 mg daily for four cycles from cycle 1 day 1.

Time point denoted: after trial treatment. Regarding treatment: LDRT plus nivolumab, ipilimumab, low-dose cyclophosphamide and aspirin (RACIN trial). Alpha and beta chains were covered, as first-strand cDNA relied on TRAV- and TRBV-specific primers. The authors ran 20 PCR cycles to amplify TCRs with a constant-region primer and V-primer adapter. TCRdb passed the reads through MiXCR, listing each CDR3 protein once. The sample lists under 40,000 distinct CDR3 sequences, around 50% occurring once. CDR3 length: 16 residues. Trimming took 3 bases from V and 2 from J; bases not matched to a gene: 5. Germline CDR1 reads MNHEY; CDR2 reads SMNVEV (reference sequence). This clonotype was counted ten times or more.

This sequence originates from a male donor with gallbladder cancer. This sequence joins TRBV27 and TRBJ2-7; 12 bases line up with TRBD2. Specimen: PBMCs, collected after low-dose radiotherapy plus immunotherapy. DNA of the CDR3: TGTGCCAGCAGTTTCCCCGGACTAGCGGGGACCTACGAGCAGTACTTC. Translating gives CASSFPGLAGTYEQYF.